One sample yielded the 5 T cell receptor beta chains listed below, sequenced in a study of identical twins. MiXCR, applied by TCRdb to the 5' RACE reads, yields one record per CDR3 protein. The sample shows under 300,000 distinct CDR3 sequences, about 13% of them seen only once. The sample was also reused in another study, on yellow fever vaccine responses in identical twins.

Sample: memory (CD45RO+) T cells sorted from blood. These receptors all come from a woman aged 18 to 35 in good health.

This chain connects TRBV9 to TRBJ2-3; maybe TRBD2 (5 bases). Germline V gene sequence: CDR1 SGDLS, CDR2 YYNGEE. This CDR3 contains 14 residues. The germline V and J ends were trimmed by 3 bases and 2 bases, with 10 bases remaining between them. The CDR3 DNA reads TGTGCCAGCAGCGCCCGTAGCGCCACAGATACGCAGTATTTT. Translating gives CASSARSATDTQYF.

The rearrangement uses TRBV6-1 and TRBJ2-7; the D gene is possibly TRBD2 (6 bases). The V end lost 5 bases, the J end lost 4 bases, and 15 bases lay between the germline ends. The germline V gene has CDR1 MNHNS and CDR2 SASEGT. This CDR3 contains 14 residues. The chain's CDR3 is CASSPGAGRYEQYF. CDR3 nucleotide sequence: TGTGCCAGCAGTCCAGGCGCGGGGAGGTACGAGCAGTACTTC.

This chain uses TRBV10-1 with TRBJ2-1; no definite D call. V lost 0 bases and J lost 5, with 14 bases in between. The CDR3 covers 16 residues. The germline gives CDR1 WNHNN, CDR2 SYGVQD (reference sequence). CDR3 in DNA: TGCGCCAGCAGTGAGTCGACGCAGGCAAGAAACAATGAGCAGTTCTTC. It codes for CASSESTQARNNEQFF.

This clonotype was seen only a few times. The chain uses TRBV14 and TRBJ2-5, with D tentatively TRBD2 (6 bases). This CDR3 contains 13 residues. V lost 0 bases to trimming and J lost 7 bases, with 9 bases between them. The germline gives CDR1 SGHDN, CDR2 FVKESK. As DNA, the CDR3 is TGTGCCAGCAGCCAAGAATTGGGAGGGACCCAGTACTTC. Protein sequence: CASSQELGGTQYF.

The genes are TRBV6-1 and TRBJ1-5; TRBD1 might be the D (6 bases). The CDR3 runs 14 residues. CDR1 MNHNS and CDR2 SASEGT come from the germline V gene. Trimming took off 6 bases at V and 0 bases at J, with 9 bases between the two ends. The CDR3 sequence is CASRDSSSNQPQHF. The CDR3 DNA reads as TGTGCCAGCAGGGACAGTAGTAGCAATCAGCCCCAGCATTTT.